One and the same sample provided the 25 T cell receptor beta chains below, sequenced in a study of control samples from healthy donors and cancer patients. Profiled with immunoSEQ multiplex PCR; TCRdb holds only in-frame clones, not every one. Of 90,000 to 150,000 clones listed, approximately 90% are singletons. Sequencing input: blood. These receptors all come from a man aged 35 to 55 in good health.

The DNA for the CDR3 is TGCGCCAGCAGTGAAAAGTTGGCGCTGGGGAACACTGAAGCTTTCTTT. Translated: CASSEKLALGNTEAFF. The chain has TRBV10-1 and TRBJ1-1; D uncertain. V lost 3 bases to trimming and J lost 1 base, with 15 bases between them. Germline loops: CDR1 WNHNN, CDR2 SYGVQD (reference sequence). There are 16 residues in the CDR3.

The CDR3 DNA is TGTGCCAGCAGCGTCGGGGACAGTAGCACAGATACGCAGTATTTT. This translates into CASSVGDSSTDTQYF. The rearrangement links TRBV9 to TRBJ2-3; 7 bases are a match to TRBD1. The germline V gene has CDR1 SGDLS and CDR2 YYNGEE. The J segment lost 0 bases and the V segment lost 2 bases, leaving 3 bases of the junction unmatched. The CDR3 runs 15 residues.

CDR3 DNA: TGTGCCACCAGTGATTCCACGGACAGACCCAATGAAAAACTGTTTTTT. The encoded protein is CATSDSTDRPNEKLFF. The V and J genes are TRBV24-1 and TRBJ1-4, with TRBD1 as a possible D gene (6 bases). V lost 2 bases, J lost 5 bases, and 14 bases lay in between. CDR3 length: 16 amino acids. The germline V gene encodes CDR1 KGHDR and CDR2 SFDVKD.

The CDR3 DNA reads as TGTGCCTCCAGGGGGTTTTTCTCCTACAATGAGCAGTTCTTC. This gives the protein CASRGFFSYNEQFF. V is TRBV2 and J is TRBJ2-1; 7 nucleotides line up with TRBD1. The CDR3 totals 14 residues. The germline V gene encodes CDR1 SNHLY and CDR2 FYNNEI. Losses at the gene ends were 11 bases for V and 0 bases for J; bases not matched to a gene: 7.

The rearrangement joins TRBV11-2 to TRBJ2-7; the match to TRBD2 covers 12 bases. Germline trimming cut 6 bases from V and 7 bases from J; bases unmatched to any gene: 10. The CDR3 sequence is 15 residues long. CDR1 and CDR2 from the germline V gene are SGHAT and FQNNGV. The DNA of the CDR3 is TGTGCCAGCAGATTCGCTAGCGGGGGGGCCTTAGAGCAGTACTTC. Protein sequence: CASRFASGGALEQYF.

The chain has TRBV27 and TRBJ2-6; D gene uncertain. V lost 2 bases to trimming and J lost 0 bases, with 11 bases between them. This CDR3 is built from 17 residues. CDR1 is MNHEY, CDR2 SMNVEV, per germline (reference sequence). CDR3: CASSLISGNSGANVLTF. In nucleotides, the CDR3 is TGTGCCAGCAGTTTAATCTCTGGGAACTCTGGGGCCAACGTCCTGACTTTC.

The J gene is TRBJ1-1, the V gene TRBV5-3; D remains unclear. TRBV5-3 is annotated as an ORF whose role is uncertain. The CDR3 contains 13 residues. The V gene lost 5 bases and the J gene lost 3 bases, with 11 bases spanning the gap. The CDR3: CARRKVVYTEAFF. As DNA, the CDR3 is TGTGCCAGAAGGAAGGTTGTGTACACTGAAGCTTTCTTT.

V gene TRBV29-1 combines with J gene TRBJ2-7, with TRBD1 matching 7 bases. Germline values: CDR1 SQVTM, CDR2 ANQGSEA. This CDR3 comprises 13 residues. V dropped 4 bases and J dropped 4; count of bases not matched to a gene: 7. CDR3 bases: TGCAGCGTTGTTCAGGACAGGATATACGAGCAGTACTTC. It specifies CSVVQDRIYEQYF.

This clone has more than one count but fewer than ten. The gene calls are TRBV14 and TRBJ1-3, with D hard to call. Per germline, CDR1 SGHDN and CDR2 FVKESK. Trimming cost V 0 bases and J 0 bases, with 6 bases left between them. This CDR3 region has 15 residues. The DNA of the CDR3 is TGTGCCAGCAGCCAAGAACGGAACTCTGGAAACACCATATATTTT. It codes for CASSQERNSGNTIYF.

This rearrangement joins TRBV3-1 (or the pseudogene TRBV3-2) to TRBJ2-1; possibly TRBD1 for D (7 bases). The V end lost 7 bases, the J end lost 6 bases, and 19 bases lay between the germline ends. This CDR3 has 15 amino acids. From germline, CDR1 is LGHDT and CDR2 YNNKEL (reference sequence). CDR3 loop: CASTGLRQGGNEQFF. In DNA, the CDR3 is TGTGCCAGCACCGGGCTTAGACAGGGAGGCAATGAGCAGTTCTTC.

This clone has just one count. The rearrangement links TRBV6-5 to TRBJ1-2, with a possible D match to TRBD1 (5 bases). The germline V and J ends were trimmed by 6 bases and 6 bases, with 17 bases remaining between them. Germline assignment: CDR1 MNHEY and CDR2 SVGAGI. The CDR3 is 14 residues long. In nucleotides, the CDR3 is TGTGCCAGCAGGATAGTAGGGGTTAAGGATGGCTACACCTTC. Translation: CASRIVGVKDGYTF.

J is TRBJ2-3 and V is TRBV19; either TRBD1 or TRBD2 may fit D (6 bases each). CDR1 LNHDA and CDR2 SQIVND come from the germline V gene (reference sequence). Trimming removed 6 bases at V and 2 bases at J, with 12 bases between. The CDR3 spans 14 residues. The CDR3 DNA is TGTGCCAGTAGGTCGGGGGCTAACACAGATACGCAGTATTTT. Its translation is CASRSGANTDTQYF.

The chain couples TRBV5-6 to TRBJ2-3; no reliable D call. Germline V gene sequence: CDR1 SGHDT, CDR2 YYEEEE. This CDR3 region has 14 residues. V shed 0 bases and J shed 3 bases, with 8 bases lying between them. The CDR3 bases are TGTGCCAGCAGCTTGGCCCAGAGGACAGATACGCAGTATTTT. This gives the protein CASSLAQRTDTQYF. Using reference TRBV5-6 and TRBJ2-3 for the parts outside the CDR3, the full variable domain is DAGVTQSPTHLIKTRGQQVTLRCSPKSGHDTVSWYQQALGQGPQFIFQYYEEEERQRGNFPDRFSGHQFPNYSSELNVNALLLGDSALYLCASSLAQRTDTQYFGPGTRLTVL.

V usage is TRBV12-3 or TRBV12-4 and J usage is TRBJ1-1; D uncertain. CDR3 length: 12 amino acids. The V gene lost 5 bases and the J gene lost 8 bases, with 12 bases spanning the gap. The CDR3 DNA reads TGTGCCAGCAGTCCCTTTAGCAGCGAAGCTTTCTTT. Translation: CASSPFSSEAFF.

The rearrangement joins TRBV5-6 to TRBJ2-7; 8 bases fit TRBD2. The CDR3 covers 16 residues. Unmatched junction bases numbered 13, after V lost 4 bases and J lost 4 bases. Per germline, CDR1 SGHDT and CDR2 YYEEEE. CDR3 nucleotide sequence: TGTGCCAGCAGCCAGGACCCACGGGGGGGGAGGTACGAGCAGTACTTC. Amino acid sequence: CASSQDPRGGRYEQYF.

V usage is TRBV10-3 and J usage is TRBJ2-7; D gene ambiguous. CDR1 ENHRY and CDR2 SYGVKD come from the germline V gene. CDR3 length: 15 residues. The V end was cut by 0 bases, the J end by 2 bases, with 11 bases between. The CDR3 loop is CAISESGWWAYEQYF. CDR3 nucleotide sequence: TGTGCCATCAGTGAGTCTGGGTGGTGGGCCTACGAGCAGTACTTC.

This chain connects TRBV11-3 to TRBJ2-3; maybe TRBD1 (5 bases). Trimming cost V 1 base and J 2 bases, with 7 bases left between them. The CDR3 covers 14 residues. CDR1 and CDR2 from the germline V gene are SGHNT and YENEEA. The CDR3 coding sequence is TGTGCCAGCAGCTTAGGGGGCGACACAGATACGCAGTATTTT. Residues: CASSLGGDTDTQYF.

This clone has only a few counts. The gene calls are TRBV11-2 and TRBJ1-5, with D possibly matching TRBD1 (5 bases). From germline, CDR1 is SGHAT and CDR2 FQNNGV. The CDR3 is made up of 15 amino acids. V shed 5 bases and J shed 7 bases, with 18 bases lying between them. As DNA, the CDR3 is TGTGCCAGCAGCCCCAGTTTTCCTGGGGGACAGCCCCAGCATTTT. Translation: CASSPSFPGGQPQHF. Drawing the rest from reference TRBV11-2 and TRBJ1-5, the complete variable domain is EAGVAQSPRYKIIEKRQSVAFWCNPISGHATLYWYQQILGQGPKLLIQFQNNGVVDDSQLPKDRFSAERLKGVDSTLKIQPAKLEDSAVYLCASSPSFPGGQPQHFGDGTRLSIL.

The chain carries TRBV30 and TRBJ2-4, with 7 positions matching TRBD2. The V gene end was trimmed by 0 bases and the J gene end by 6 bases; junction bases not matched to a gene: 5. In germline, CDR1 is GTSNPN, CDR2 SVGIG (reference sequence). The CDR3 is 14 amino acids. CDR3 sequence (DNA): TGTGCCTGGAGTGTCGGCGGGGGACTAAACATTCAGTACTTC. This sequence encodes CAWSVGGGLNIQYF.

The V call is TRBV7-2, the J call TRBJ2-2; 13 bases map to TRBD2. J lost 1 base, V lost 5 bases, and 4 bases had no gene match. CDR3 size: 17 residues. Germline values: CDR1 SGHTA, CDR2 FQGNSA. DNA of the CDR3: TGTGCCAGCAGCCCTAGGACTAGCGGGGGGAACACCGGGGAGCTGTTTTTT. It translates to CASSPRTSGGNTGELFF.

For the CDR3, the DNA is TGTGCCAGCAGTGAAGTGTGGTCGGGGGCTGAAGCTTTCTTT. This translates into CASSEVWSGAEAFF. The chain recombines TRBV25-1 with TRBJ1-1, with a tentative D call TRBD1 (5 bases). Deletions cut 2 bases from V and 6 bases from J, with 13 bases between. The CDR3 contains 14 residues. Germline assignment: CDR1 MGHDK and CDR2 SYGVNS. The full variable domain, with the rest looked up from reference TRBV25-1 and TRBJ1-1, is EADIYQTPRYLVIGTGKKITLECSQTMGHDKMYWYQQDPGMELHLIHYSYGVNSTEKGDLSSESTVSRIRTEHFPLTLESARPSHTSQYLCASSEVWSGAEAFFGQGTRLTVV.

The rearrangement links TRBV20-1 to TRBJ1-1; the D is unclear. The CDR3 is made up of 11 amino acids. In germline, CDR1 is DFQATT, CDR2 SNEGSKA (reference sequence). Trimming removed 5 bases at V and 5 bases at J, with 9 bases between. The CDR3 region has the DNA TGCAGTGCTGCCCCTCCGACTGAAGCTTTCTTT. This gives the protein CSAAPPTEAFF.

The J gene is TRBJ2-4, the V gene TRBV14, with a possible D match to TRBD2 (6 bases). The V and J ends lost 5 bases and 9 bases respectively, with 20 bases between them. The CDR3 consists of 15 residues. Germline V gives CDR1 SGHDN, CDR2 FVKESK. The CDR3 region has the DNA TGTGCCAGCAGCGGATCCCGACTAGGTTTAGGCATTCAGTACTTC. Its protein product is CASSGSRLGLGIQYF.

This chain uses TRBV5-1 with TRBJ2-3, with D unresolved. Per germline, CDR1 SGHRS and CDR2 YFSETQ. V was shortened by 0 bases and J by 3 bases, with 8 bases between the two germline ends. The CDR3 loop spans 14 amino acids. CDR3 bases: TGCGCCAGCAGCTTGGGGGATAAGACAGATACGCAGTATTTT. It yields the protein CASSLGDKTDTQYF.

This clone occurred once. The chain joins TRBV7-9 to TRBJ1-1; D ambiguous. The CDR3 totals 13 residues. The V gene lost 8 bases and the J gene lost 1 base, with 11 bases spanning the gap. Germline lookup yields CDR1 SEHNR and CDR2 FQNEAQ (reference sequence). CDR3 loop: CASLDTSNTEAFF. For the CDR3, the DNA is TGTGCCAGCCTTGACACCTCGAACACTGAAGCTTTCTTT.